This entry lists 17 T cell receptor beta chains sequenced from one sample in a study of shared clonotypes between healthy human individuals. Clones were read by immunoSEQ multiplex PCR, and TCRdb kept only the in-frame ones, dropping some. The profile shows around 2.3 million clones, more than 90% of them singletons. Material for sequencing was naive CD4+ T cells sorted from blood. Subset in this sample: CD45RA+ positively selected. The receptors shown here come from a man aged 18 to 30 in good health.

The V call is TRBV6-1, the J call TRBJ1-5, with TRBD1 identical over 9 bases. Germline V gives CDR1 MNHNS, CDR2 SASEGT. CDR3 size: 19 residues. V was pared by 3 bases and J by 0 bases, with 12 bases of the junction left unmatched. CDR3 amino acids: CASSDTVRGQGYSNQPQHF. DNA of the CDR3: TGTGCCAGCAGTGATACCGTTAGGGGACAGGGCTATAGCAATCAGCCCCAGCATTTT.

This chain links TRBV5-5 with TRBJ2-2; D is undetermined. The germline gives CDR1 SGHKS, CDR2 YYEKEE (reference sequence). Trimming took off 0 bases at V and 2 bases at J, with 8 bases between the two ends. This CDR3 comprises 15 residues. This chain's CDR3 is CASSLGTGNTGELFF. CDR3 nucleotides: TGTGCCAGCAGCTTGGGGACCGGTAACACCGGGGAGCTGTTTTTT.

This chain joins TRBV6-5 and TRBJ1-1; D unclear. The CDR3 consists of 14 residues. Germline CDR1 and CDR2: MNHEY and SVGAGI. V lost 6 bases, J lost 3 bases, and 14 bases lay in between. CDR3 protein: CASRGNGLHTEAFF. CDR3 nucleotides: TGTGCCAGCAGAGGAAATGGACTGCACACTGAAGCTTTCTTT.

V gene TRBV10-3 combines with J gene TRBJ2-1, with 12 bases aligning to TRBD2. In germline, CDR1 is ENHRY, CDR2 SYGVKD. With V trimmed by 10 bases and J by 6 bases, 7 bases remained unmatched. The CDR3 runs to 14 residues. The CDR3 DNA sequence: TGTGCCACGAGTCCTAGCGGGGGGGCCAATGAGCAGTTCTTC. Its translation is CATSPSGGANEQFF.

This sequence joins TRBV11-3 and TRBJ2-3; 9 positions agree with TRBD1. Per germline, CDR1 SGHNT and CDR2 YENEEA. This CDR3 comprises 15 residues. J lost 3 bases, V lost 4 bases, and 5 bases had no gene match. The CDR3 protein is CASSSGDRATDTQYF. DNA for the CDR3: TGTGCCAGCAGCTCTGGGGACAGGGCGACAGATACGCAGTATTTT.

A word on this clone: Other DNA sequences in this specimen translate into the identical CDR3. V usage is TRBV5-4 and J usage is TRBJ2-3; no firm D call. The CDR3 is 12 amino acids. Germline CDR1 SGHNT, CDR2 YYREEE (reference sequence). The V end lost 2 bases, the J end lost 5 bases, and 6 bases lay between the germline ends. In DNA form, the CDR3 reads TGTGCCAGCAGCTTTTCAGGAGATACGCAGTATTTT. Amino acids: CASSFSGDTQYF.

The chain employs TRBV7-2 and TRBJ2-3; 7 nucleotides line up with TRBD2. This CDR3 is 13 amino acids long. V lost 8 bases to trimming and J lost 0 bases; unmatched junction nucleotides: 2. Germline CDR1 and CDR2: SGHTA and FQGNSA. The CDR3 DNA follows: TGTGCCAGCGTTAGCGGGAGCACAGATACGCAGTATTTT. Translation gives CASVSGSTDTQYF.

The chain is built from TRBV6-1 and TRBJ1-1; no clear D. The CDR3 totals 13 residues. Germline assignment: CDR1 MNHNS and CDR2 SASEGT. Trimming shortened V by 8 bases and J by 5 bases, and 15 bases separated the two germline ends. This CDR3 reads CASSRKGSTEAFF. CDR3 bases: TGTGCCAGCTCCAGAAAGGGATCAACTGAAGCTTTCTTT.

J is TRBJ1-5 and V is TRBV7-2, with a possible D match to TRBD1 (6 bases). This CDR3 is 15 amino acids long. Germline CDR1 is SGHTA and CDR2 is FQGNSA. Trimming cost V 3 bases and J 3 bases, with 12 bases left between them. DNA of the CDR3: TGTGCCAGCAGCTTCTCACAGGGCCCCAATCAGCCCCAGCATTTT. It codes for CASSFSQGPNQPQHF.

V and J are TRBV6-1 and TRBJ2-3, with D unclear. The CDR3 covers 15 residues. Germline assignment: CDR1 MNHNS and CDR2 SASEGT. V was pared by 7 bases and J by 0 bases, with 14 bases between. The CDR3 DNA reads TGTGCCAGCAACGAACTGGGCCCAAGCACAGATACGCAGTATTTT. Its protein product is CASNELGPSTDTQYF.

The V gene is TRBV5-4, the J gene TRBJ2-2; 8 bases are shared with TRBD1. The CDR3 consists of 16 residues. J gave up 4 bases and V 0 bases, and 5 bases lay outside the gene matches. Germline CDR1 is SGHNT and CDR2 is YYREEE (reference sequence). Written as DNA, the CDR3 is TGTGCCAGCAGCTTGGCGCAGGGGGCCATCACCGGGGAGCTGTTTTTT. Translation: CASSLAQGAITGELFF.

The gene calls are TRBV7-2 and TRBJ2-5; D not resolved. Germline loops: CDR1 SGHTA, CDR2 FQGNSA. V lost 5 bases and J lost 7, with 14 bases in between. CDR3 length: 13 residues. The CDR3 coding sequence is TGTGCCAGCAGCCCCCGGGTCCTTTTGACCCAGTACTTC. Amino acids: CASSPRVLLTQYF.

J is TRBJ2-7 and V is TRBV5-6; D remains ambiguous. Germline values: CDR1 SGHDT, CDR2 YYEEEE. This CDR3 contains 14 residues. The V end lost 1 base, the J end lost 6 bases, and 14 bases lay between the germline ends. CDR3 amino acids: CASSLSRVTIEQYF. CDR3 nucleotide sequence: TGTGCCAGCAGCTTGAGTCGAGTCACTATCGAGCAGTACTTC.

The CDR3 DNA follows: TGTGCCAGCAGTCGGGCCGAATTTAACTATGGCTACACCTTC. It encodes CASSRAEFNYGYTF. V usage is TRBV6-5 and J usage is TRBJ1-2, with D unclear. The germline CDR1 and CDR2 sequences are MNHEY and SVGAGI. The V end lost 5 bases, the J end lost 1 base, and 11 bases lay between the germline ends. There are 14 residues in the CDR3.

This chain connects TRBV18 to TRBJ2-3, with D possibly TRBD2 on 6 matching bases. Trimming pared 3 bases from V and 2 bases from J, leaving 12 bases between. This CDR3 comprises 15 residues. Germline CDR1 KGHSH, CDR2 LQKENI. CDR3 sequence reads: CASSPWGVNTDTQYF. CDR3 coding DNA: TGTGCCAGCTCACCCTGGGGGGTAAACACAGATACGCAGTATTTT.

CDR3 sequence: CASSVALAGGGDTQYF. In nucleotides, the CDR3 is TGTGCCAGCAGCGTAGCACTAGCGGGGGGCGGAGATACGCAGTATTTT. The chain combines TRBV9 with TRBJ2-3, with 12 bases lining up with TRBD2. Germline loops: CDR1 SGDLS, CDR2 YYNGEE. The V and J ends lost 0 bases and 5 bases, in that order; junction bases with no gene match: 4. The CDR3 extends over 16 amino acids.

The CDR3 DNA is TGCAGCGTTGAAGATAGGGCCGAACAAGAGACCCAGTACTTC. Amino acids: CSVEDRAEQETQYF. The rearrangement joins TRBV29-1 to TRBJ2-5, with no clear D. V was cut by 0 bases and J by 2 bases, with 10 bases left in between. The V gene's germline CDR1 is SQVTM and CDR2 ANQGSEA. The CDR3 sequence is 14 residues long.